The next 26 T cell receptor beta chains were all read from a single sample in a study of shared clonotypes between healthy human individuals. Data came from immunoSEQ multiplex PCR; TCRdb stores just in-frame clones and leaves some out. The repertoire holds about 2.3 million clones, over 85% seen once, with 0.35% to 0.45% in the top ten. Specimen: naive CD4+ T cells from PBMCs. The subset here: CD45RA+ positively selected. These receptors originate from a man aged 18 to 29 in good health. Some clones in this sample may be carry-over from other donors' samples.

This chain joins TRBV9 and TRBJ1-2, with TRBD1 identical over 8 bases. Germline CDR1 reads SGDLS; CDR2 reads YYNGEE. J gave up 3 bases and V 3 bases, and 4 bases lay outside the gene matches. CDR3 length: 14 amino acids. Here the CDR3 reads CASSDSQGDYGYTF. In nucleotides, the CDR3 is TGTGCCAGCAGCGACTCACAGGGGGACTATGGCTACACCTTC.

This clone came up a few times. This chain connects TRBV4-1 to TRBJ1-1; no reliable D call. Germline V CDR1 and CDR2: MGHRA, YSYEKL. The CDR3 length is 13 residues. V lost 0 bases, J lost 7 bases, and 9 bases lay in between. The CDR3 coding sequence is TGCGCCAGCAGCCAAGATCGCCTTAGTGAAGCTTTCTTT. This sequence encodes CASSQDRLSEAFF.

The chain recombines TRBV5-4 with TRBJ1-1, with no clear D. Germline V gene sequence: CDR1 SGHNT, CDR2 YYREEE (reference sequence). With 4 bases removed from V and 0 bases from J, the gap between germline ends came to 7 bases. CDR3 length equals 13 residues. CDR3 loop: CASSPQVNTEAFF. CDR3 sequence (DNA): TGTGCCAGCAGCCCGCAGGTGAACACTGAAGCTTTCTTT.

The chain uses TRBV18 and TRBJ1-1, with a tentative D call TRBD1 (5 bases). V shed 0 bases and J shed 14 bases, with 13 bases lying between them. This CDR3 has 12 residues. Per germline, CDR1 KGHSH and CDR2 LQKENI. The CDR3 loop is CASSPPGQFGFF. In DNA form, the CDR3 reads TGTGCCAGCTCACCACCGGGGCAGTTCGGGTTCTTT. The variable domain in full, with the rest retrieved from reference TRBV18 and TRBJ1-1, is NAGVMQNPRHLVRRRGQEARLRCSPMKGHSHVYWYRQLPEEGLKFMVYLQKENIIDESGMPKERFSAEFPKEGPSILRIQQVVRGDSAAYFCASSPPGQFGFFGQGTRLTVV.

The rearrangement links TRBV27 to TRBJ1-6, with 7 bases matching TRBD1. The length of the CDR3 is 15 residues. Germline V CDR1 and CDR2: MNHEY, SMNVEV (reference sequence). V lost 6 bases, J lost 7 bases, and 9 bases stayed unmatched. This chain's CDR3 is CASSRTGAINSPLHF. CDR3 coding DNA: TGTGCCAGCAGCAGGACAGGCGCTATCAATTCACCCCTCCACTTT.

The V and J genes are TRBV19 and TRBJ2-7; 7 nucleotides line up with TRBD1. The J segment lost 0 bases and the V segment lost 6 bases, leaving 5 bases of the junction unmatched. The germline V gene encodes CDR1 LNHDA and CDR2 SQIVND (reference sequence). This CDR3 spans 14 amino acids. CDR3 residues: CASSSGTVSYEQYF. CDR3 bases: TGTGCCAGTAGCTCCGGGACAGTCTCCTACGAGCAGTACTTC.

This clone has just one count. The J gene is TRBJ1-3, the V gene TRBV5-5; TRBD1 matches 8 bases. Losses at the gene ends were 3 bases for V and 2 bases for J; bases not matched to a gene: 4. CDR3 length equals 15 residues. Germline lookup yields CDR1 SGHKS and CDR2 YYEKEE (reference sequence). In DNA, the CDR3 is TGTGCCAGCAGCTCCAGACAGGGGCCTGGAAACACCATATATTTT. This sequence encodes CASSSRQGPGNTIYF.

The chain is built from TRBV5-1 and TRBJ2-7, with D perhaps matching TRBD1 (6 bases). V gave up 4 bases and J gave up 0 bases, with 11 bases separating them. The germline V gene has CDR1 SGHRS and CDR2 YFSETQ. The CDR3 is 14 residues long. Written as DNA, the CDR3 is TGCGCCAGCAGCGATCCAGGGGCCTCCTACGAGCAGTACTTC. The encoded protein is CASSDPGASYEQYF.

The chain links TRBV4-1 to TRBJ2-3; TRBD2 matches at 9 bases. CDR3 length equals 16 residues. From germline, CDR1 is MGHRA and CDR2 YSYEKL. V gave up 1 base and J gave up 6 bases; unmatched junction bases: 8. The CDR3 DNA reads TGCGCCAGCAGCCAAGTCAAGGCGGGAGGGCGGGATACGCAGTATTTT. As protein: CASSQVKAGGRDTQYF.

A note on this clone: Other nucleotide sequences in the sample specify the same CDR3. V usage is TRBV9 and J usage is TRBJ2-1; TRBD2 might be the D (5 bases). The CDR3 is 13 amino acids. Germline V CDR1 and CDR2: SGDLS, YYNGEE. Trimming shortened V by 0 bases and J by 7 bases, and 8 bases separated the two germline ends. The CDR3 bases are TGTGCCAGCAGCGTAGCTACGGGGAATGAGCAGTTCTTC. Its translation: CASSVATGNEQFF.

This chain links TRBV30 with TRBJ2-7, with TRBD2 as a possible D gene (7 bases). The CDR3 length is 14 residues. V was pared by 5 bases and J by 4 bases, with 18 bases between. Germline CDR1 reads GTSNPN; CDR2 reads SVGIG (reference sequence). CDR3 residues: CAWRSVAGAYEQYF. For the CDR3, the DNA is TGTGCCTGGCGCAGTGTCGCGGGGGCGTACGAGCAGTACTTC.

The chain couples TRBV28 to TRBJ2-7, with D tentatively TRBD1 (6 bases). The V end was cut by 5 bases, the J end by 5 bases, with 10 bases between. The CDR3 is made up of 12 amino acids. Germline lookup yields CDR1 MDHEN and CDR2 SYDVKM. CDR3 residues: CASSKQGNEQYF. The CDR3 coding sequence is TGTGCCAGCAGTAAACAGGGTAACGAGCAGTACTTC. Variable domain in full (rest from reference TRBV28 and TRBJ2-7): DVKVTQSSRYLVKRTGEKVFLECVQDMDHENMFWYRQDPGLGLRLIYFSYDVKMKEKGDIPEGYSVSREKKERFSLILESASTNQTSMYLCASSKQGNEQYFGPGTRLTVT.

DNA of the CDR3: TGTGCCAGTGCAAGGGGCACCGGGGAGCTGTTTTTT. Translating it yields CASARGTGELFF. The V call is TRBV6-4, the J call TRBJ2-2, with D maybe TRBD1 (5 bases). The CDR3 has 12 residues. V lost 9 bases to trimming and J lost 4 bases, with 9 bases between them. CDR1 is MRHNA and CDR2 is SNTAGT in the germline V gene.

V gene TRBV5-1 combines with J gene TRBJ1-4, with TRBD1 as a possible D gene (5 bases). Germline CDR1 SGHRS, CDR2 YFSETQ. The CDR3 runs 17 residues. V was cut by 2 bases and J by 0 bases, with 14 bases left in between. CDR3 sequence (DNA): TGCGCCAGCAGCTTTTCACTTAGGGGTTCAACTAATGAAAAACTGTTTTTT. It codes for CASSFSLRGSTNEKLFF.

The rearrangement links TRBV7-3 to TRBJ2-3, with D unclear. The V end lost 6 bases, the J end lost 2 bases, and 6 bases lay between the germline ends. Looked up from germline, CDR1 is SGHTA and CDR2 is FQGTGA. This CDR3 has 12 amino acids. CDR3 sequence: CASRQNTDTQYF. The CDR3 DNA reads as TGTGCCAGCAGACAAAACACAGATACGCAGTATTTT.

The V gene is TRBV6-6, the J gene TRBJ2-5, with D possibly TRBD1 on 5 matching bases. With 6 bases removed from V and 5 bases from J, the gap between germline ends came to 22 bases. The germline gives CDR1 MNHNY, CDR2 SVGAGI (reference sequence). The CDR3 runs to 16 residues. CDR3 loop: CASSTTMSQGAETQYF. CDR3 DNA sequence: TGTGCCAGCAGCACAACCATGAGCCAGGGCGCGGAGACCCAGTACTTC.

The chain combines TRBV5-6 with TRBJ2-5; D tentatively fits TRBD1 or TRBD2 (5 bases each). CDR3 length: 14 amino acids. V dropped 4 bases and J dropped 0 bases, with 10 bases sitting between them. Germline V lookup: CDR1 SGHDT, CDR2 YYEEEE. The CDR3 DNA is TGTGCCAGCAGCGGGGACCGAGACCAAGAGACCCAGTACTTC. This codes for CASSGDRDQETQYF.

The V and J genes are TRBV28 and TRBJ2-3; tentatively, D is TRBD1 (7 bases). V shed 5 bases and J shed 8 bases, with 17 bases lying between them. The CDR3 is made up of 14 amino acids. Germline V gene sequence: CDR1 MDHEN, CDR2 SYDVKM. The CDR3 region has the DNA TGTGCCAGCAGTGCCAGGAGACAGGGAGGTACGCAGTATTTT. This sequence encodes CASSARRQGGTQYF.

This clone was recorded once. V usage is TRBV4-1 and J usage is TRBJ1-3; 10 nucleotides match TRBD1. Trimming at V came to 0 bases and at J to 8 bases, leaving 10 bases not matched to a gene. The CDR3 is 17 amino acids. Per the germline V gene, CDR1 is MGHRA and CDR2 is YSYEKL. The CDR3 loop is CASSQDSRQGASYTIYF. Here the CDR3 DNA reads TGCGCCAGCAGCCAAGATAGCCGACAGGGGGCTAGTTACACCATATATTTT.

This sequence joins TRBV19 and TRBJ2-3; 10 bases agree with TRBD2. This CDR3 is built from 14 residues. V was clipped by 5 bases and J by 3 bases; unmatched bases: 2. The germline CDR1 and CDR2 sequences are LNHDA and SQIVND (reference sequence). The CDR3 sequence: CASSSSGRTDTQYF. The CDR3 DNA is TGTGCCAGTAGTTCTAGCGGGAGAACAGATACGCAGTATTTT.

This rearrangement joins TRBV10-2 to TRBJ1-5; no reliable D call. V lost 4 bases and J 4 bases, leaving 8 bases between the germline ends. CDR3 length: 13 amino acids. CDR1 and CDR2 (germline): WSHSY, SAAADI. The CDR3 protein is CASSAQENQPQHF. The DNA for the CDR3 is TGCGCCAGCAGTGCCCAGGAGAATCAGCCCCAGCATTTT.

The chain combines TRBV6-1 with TRBJ2-7, with 7 nucleotides matching TRBD2. V lost 0 bases to trimming and J lost 3 bases; unmatched junction nucleotides: 2. CDR1 and CDR2 (germline): MNHNS, SASEGT. The CDR3 loop spans 14 amino acids. The CDR3 spells CASSEAAGDYEQYF. The CDR3 nucleotides read TGTGCCAGCAGTGAAGCGGCGGGAGACTACGAGCAGTACTTC.

The gene calls are TRBV7-9 and TRBJ2-7, with 15 bases identical to TRBD2. CDR3 length: 14 residues. Losses at the gene ends were 4 bases for V and 9 bases for J; bases not matched to a gene: 4. In germline, CDR1 is SEHNR, CDR2 FQNEAQ (reference sequence). CDR3 in DNA: TGTGCCAGCAGCTCGGGACTAGCGGGAGGTTTGCAGTACTTC. Translating gives CASSSGLAGGLQYF.

The chain links TRBV28 to TRBJ1-4; 8 bases line up with TRBD1. V was pared by 6 bases and J by 7 bases, with 7 bases of the junction left unmatched. This CDR3 spans 14 amino acids. The germline V gene has CDR1 MDHEN and CDR2 SYDVKM. The CDR3 here is CASRITGGVEKLFF. In DNA form, the CDR3 reads TGTGCCAGCAGGATTACAGGGGGGGTTGAAAAACTGTTTTTT.

This rearrangement joins TRBV20-1 to TRBJ2-7; D call uncertain. The CDR3 is 11 residues long. Germline loops: CDR1 DFQATT, CDR2 SNEGSKA (reference sequence). The V end was cut by 5 bases, the J end by 7 bases, with 12 bases between. CDR3 in DNA: TGCAGTGCTGCGACTCGTCGGGAGCAGTACTTC. Translation: CSAATRREQYF.

V and J are TRBV7-3 and TRBJ2-7; TRBD2 aligns across 8 bases. Germline V gene lookup returns CDR1 SGHTA and CDR2 FQGTGA. The trim removed 3 bases at V and 4 bases at J, leaving 8 bases unmatched. The CDR3 sequence is 15 residues long. This chain's CDR3 is CASSFLAGLGYEQYF. In DNA, the CDR3 is TGTGCCAGCAGCTTTTTAGCGGGATTGGGGTACGAGCAGTACTTC.